This TCR beta chain was found in a study of Tregs in tolerant kidney transplant recipients. CDR1 and CDR2 from the germline V gene are SGHRS and YFSETQ. V was pared by 4 bases and J by 5 bases, with 22 bases between. The CDR3 contains 16 residues. The assay was immunoSEQ multiplex PCR, and TCRdb's table has in-frame clones only and misses some. This sample yields approximately 43,000 clones, of which about 90% are seen a single time; around 0.67% belongs to the top ten. Study-level points and caveats: Tregs expanded with activated donor B cells seemed most donor-specific.

Thawed PBMCs were rested overnight at 37°C with roughly 200 IU/ml IL-2 before regulatory T cell sorting. On this clone: Its specificity is unknown.

This clonotype originated in a human donor in good health. The chain recombines TRBV5-1 with TRBJ2-7; maybe TRBD1 (5 bases). The sample comprised Tregs from blood. In DNA form, the CDR3 reads TGCGCCAGCAGCAAAGTTGTGACAGTAGGACAAAACGAGCAGTACTTC. It encodes CASSKVVTVGQNEQYF.